These T cell receptor beta chains were read from a single sample in a study of identical twins. In TCRdb, the 5' RACE reads were re-called with MiXCR into one record per CDR3 protein. The sample holds roughly 220,000 distinct CDR3 sequences, 6.5% seen once. These sequences were also reported in another study, on T cells expressing NK-cell markers.

The specimen was CD8+ T cells sorted from blood. Receptor source: a woman between 18 and 29 years old in good health. Each CDR3 is given with its conserved first and last residue. The D gene is left open where the match is weak. Not all rows give a size; the values are once, few, many and, for expanded clones, a class.

TRBV4-1	few	-	TRBJ2-7	CASSLNRGLSYEQYF	TGCGCCAGCAGCTTAAACCGGGGGCTATCCTACGAGCAGTACTTC
TRBV4-1	few	TRBD2	TRBJ2-1	CASSQELASNEQFF	TGCGCCAGCAGCCAAGAACTAGCGAGCAATGAGCAGTTCTTC
TRBV12-3/TRBV12-4	many	TRBD2	TRBJ2-3	CASRETSLGDTQYF	TGTGCCAGCAGAGAGACTAGCCTGGGTGATACGCAGTATTTT
TRBV13	-	-	TRBJ2-7	CASSLAGPDTYEQYF	TGTGCCAGCAGCTTAGCGGGACCCGACACCTACGAGCAGTACTTC
TRBV12-3/TRBV12-4	many	-	TRBJ2-3	CASSFSLASVVTQYF	TGTGCCAGCAGTTTTTCGTTGGCATCCGTTGTTACGCAGTATTTT
TRBV27	-	-	TRBJ1-2	CASRDGVVDGYTF	TGTGCCAGCCGGGACGGGGTAGTCGATGGCTACACCTTC
TRBV15	-	-	TRBJ1-2	CATSRAGGNGYTF	TGTGCCACCAGCAGAGCGGGAGGGAATGGCTACACCTTC
TRBV28	-	TRBD1	TRBJ2-7	CASSPLRGLGTYEQYF	TGTGCCAGCAGTCCGTTGAGGGGGCTAGGGACCTACGAGCAGTACTTC
TRBV29-1	-	-	TRBJ1-2	CSDWGRGEWDYGYTF	TGCAGCGACTGGGGCAGAGGGGAGTGGGACTATGGCTACACCTTC
TRBV20-1	many	-	TRBJ2-2	CSAKEIPRGELFF	TGCAGTGCTAAGGAGATCCCCCGAGGGGAGCTGTTTTTT
TRBV18	-	TRBD1	TRBJ1-1	CASSGTGVNTEAFF	TGTGCCAGCTCAGGGACAGGGGTGAACACTGAAGCTTTCTTT
TRBV6-5	few	TRBD1	TRBJ1-2	CASSYLDRAHGYTF	TGTGCCAGCAGTTACTTGGACAGGGCCCATGGCTACACCTTC
TRBV4-1	many	-	TRBJ2-3	CASSQVTGEDTQYF	TGCGCCAGCAGCCAAGTAACCGGGGAGGATACGCAGTATTTT
TRBV15	few	-	TRBJ1-1	CATSRVWRTGENTEAFF	TGTGCCACCAGCAGAGTTTGGCGGACCGGTGAGAACACTGAAGCTTTCTTT
TRBV9	-	-	TRBJ2-3	CASSVAGTVSGDTQYF	TGTGCCAGCAGCGTAGCCGGAACCGTGAGTGGCGATACGCAGTATTTT
TRBV12-3/TRBV12-4	many	-	TRBJ2-2	CASSYTSPGELFF	TGTGCCAGCAGCTACACTAGCCCCGGGGAGCTGTTTTTT
TRBV5-6	many	TRBD1	TRBJ2-2	CASSLSGTVRAGELFF	TGTGCCAGCAGCTTGTCGGGGACAGTAAGGGCCGGGGAGCTGTTTTTT
TRBV27	-	-	TRBJ2-1	CASSLKPRREQFF	TGTGCCAGCAGTTTAAAACCGAGGAGGGAGCAGTTCTTC
TRBV15	few	-	TRBJ1-2	CATSREGAASGYTF	TGTGCCACCAGCAGAGAGGGGGCGGCTTCTGGCTACACCTTC
TRBV7-6	-	-	TRBJ1-1	CASGGPGDTEAFF	TGTGCCAGTGGGGGACCGGGGGACACTGAAGCTTTCTTT
TRBV6-6	many	-	TRBJ2-1	CASTGSSYNEQFF	TGTGCCAGCACCGGGAGCTCCTACAATGAGCAGTTCTTC
TRBV19	-	-	TRBJ1-6	CASKRQAFYNSPLHF	TGTGCCAGTAAGAGACAGGCGTTTTATAATTCACCCCTCCACTTT
TRBV12-3/TRBV12-4	many	TRBD1	TRBJ2-3	CASIFSGQGQDTQYF	TGTGCCAGCATCTTCTCGGGACAGGGGCAGGATACGCAGTATTTT
TRBV29-1	many	-	TRBJ2-7	CSALSGLAVNEQYF	TGCAGCGCCTTAAGTGGGCTTGCAGTTAACGAGCAGTACTTC
TRBV29-1	many	-	TRBJ1-2	CSVDSTTNYGYTF	TGCAGCGTTGATTCGACGACTAACTATGGCTACACCTTC
TRBV4-1	-	-	TRBJ2-7	CASSQDRPGYYEQYF	TGCGCCAGCAGCCAAGACCGTCCGGGCTACTACGAGCAGTACTTC
TRBV20-1	-	-	TRBJ2-5	CSARDLPRGETQYF	TGCAGTGCTAGAGATTTGCCCCGGGGAGAGACCCAGTACTTC
TRBV5-5	many	-	TRBJ2-5	CASSPKRPSPQETQYF	TGTGCCAGCAGCCCCAAGAGACCAAGTCCCCAAGAGACCCAGTACTTC
TRBV10-1	-	TRBD2	TRBJ2-3	CASSESGSGGTDTQYF	TGCGCCAGCAGTGAGTCTGGGAGCGGGGGGACAGATACGCAGTATTTT
TRBV12-3/TRBV12-4	few	TRBD2	TRBJ2-1	CASSGLAGGEQFF	TGTGCCAGCAGTGGACTAGCGGGAGGTGAGCAGTTCTTC
TRBV7-3	few	TRBD1	TRBJ2-1	CASSLLTGSSYNEQFF	TGTGCCAGCAGCTTATTGACAGGGAGCTCCTACAATGAGCAGTTCTTC
TRBV12-5	-	-	TRBJ1-3	CASGFGTLGNTIYF	TGTGCTAGTGGCTTCGGGACCCTTGGAAACACCATATATTTT
TRBV12-3/TRBV12-4	many	-	TRBJ2-5	CASSLRGGGEQETQYF	TGTGCCAGCAGTTTGAGGGGAGGGGGCGAGCAAGAGACCCAGTACTTC
TRBV27	many	TRBD2	TRBJ2-1	CASSWTSGRAEFNEQFF	TGTGCCAGCAGTTGGACTAGCGGGAGGGCAGAGTTTAATGAGCAGTTCTTC
TRBV7-9	few	-	TRBJ2-7	CASSSPGGQYQYEQYF	TGTGCCAGCAGTTCACCGGGGGGCCAGTACCAGTACGAGCAGTACTTC
TRBV6-2/TRBV6-3	-	-	TRBJ2-7	CASGPGFPYEQYF	TGTGCCAGCGGGCCAGGTTTCCCCTACGAGCAGTACTTC
TRBV6-5	-	TRBD1	TRBJ2-7	CATQGSIDEQYF	TGTGCCACACAGGGGTCGATAGACGAGCAGTACTTC
TRBV30	few	-	TRBJ1-1	CAWSVDKEAFF	TGTGCCTGGAGCGTGGATAAAGAAGCTTTCTTT
TRBV4-1	few	TRBD2	TRBJ2-1	CASSQDVLAVHNEQFF	TGCGCCAGCAGCCAAGATGTTCTAGCGGTTCACAATGAGCAGTTCTTC
TRBV20-1	-	TRBD2	TRBJ2-7	CSARGTSGYEQYF	TGCAGTGCTAGGGGGACTAGCGGCTACGAGCAGTACTTC
TRBV12-3/TRBV12-4	few	-	TRBJ2-1	CASSSGAQFF	TGTGCCAGCAGTTCGGGGGCGCAGTTCTTC